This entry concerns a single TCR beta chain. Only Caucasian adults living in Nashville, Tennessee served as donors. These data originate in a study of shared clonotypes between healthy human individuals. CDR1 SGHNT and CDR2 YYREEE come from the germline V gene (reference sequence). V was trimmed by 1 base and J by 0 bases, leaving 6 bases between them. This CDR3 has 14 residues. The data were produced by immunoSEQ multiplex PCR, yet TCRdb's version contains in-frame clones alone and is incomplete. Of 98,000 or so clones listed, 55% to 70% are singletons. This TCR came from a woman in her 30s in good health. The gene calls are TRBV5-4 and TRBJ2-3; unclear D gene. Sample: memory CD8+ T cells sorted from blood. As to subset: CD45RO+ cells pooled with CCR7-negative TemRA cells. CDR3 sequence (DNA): TGTGCCAGCAGCTTGAGGATAAGCACAGATACGCAGTATTTT. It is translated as CASSLRISTDTQYF.